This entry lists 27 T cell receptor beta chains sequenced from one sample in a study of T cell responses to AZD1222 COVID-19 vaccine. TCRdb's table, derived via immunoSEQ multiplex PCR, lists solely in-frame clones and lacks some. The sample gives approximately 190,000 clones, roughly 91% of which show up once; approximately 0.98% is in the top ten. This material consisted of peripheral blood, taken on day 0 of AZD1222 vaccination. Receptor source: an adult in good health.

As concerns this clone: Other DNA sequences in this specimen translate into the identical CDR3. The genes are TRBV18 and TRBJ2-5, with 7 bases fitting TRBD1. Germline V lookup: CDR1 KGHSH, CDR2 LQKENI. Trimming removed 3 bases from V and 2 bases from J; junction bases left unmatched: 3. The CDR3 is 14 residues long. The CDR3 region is CASSPTGVQETQYF. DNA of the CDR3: TGTGCCAGCTCACCCACAGGGGTACAAGAGACCCAGTACTTC.

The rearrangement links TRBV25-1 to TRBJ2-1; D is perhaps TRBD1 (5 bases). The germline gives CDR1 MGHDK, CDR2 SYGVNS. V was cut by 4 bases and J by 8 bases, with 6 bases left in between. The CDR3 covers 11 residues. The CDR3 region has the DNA TGTGCCAGCAGTGGGGGCTATGAGCAGTTCTTC. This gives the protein CASSGGYEQFF.

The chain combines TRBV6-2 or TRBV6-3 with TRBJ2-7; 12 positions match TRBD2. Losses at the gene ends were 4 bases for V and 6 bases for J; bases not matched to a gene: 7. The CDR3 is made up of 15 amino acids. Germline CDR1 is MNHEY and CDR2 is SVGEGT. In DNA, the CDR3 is TGTGCCAGCAGTTGGATACTAGCGGGGGGCCTCGAGCAGTACTTC. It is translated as CASSWILAGGLEQYF.

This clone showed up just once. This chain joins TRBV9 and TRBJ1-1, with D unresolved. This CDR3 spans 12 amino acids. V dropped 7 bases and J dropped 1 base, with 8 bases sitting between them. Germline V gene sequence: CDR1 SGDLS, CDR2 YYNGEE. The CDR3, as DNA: TGTGCCAGCGGCGGACGGAACACTGAAGCTTTCTTT. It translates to CASGGRNTEAFF.

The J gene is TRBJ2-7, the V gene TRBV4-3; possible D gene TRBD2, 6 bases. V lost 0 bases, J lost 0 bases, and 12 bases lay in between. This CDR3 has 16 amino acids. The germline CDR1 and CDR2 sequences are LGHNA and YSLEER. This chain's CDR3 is CASSQDTGTGSYEQYF. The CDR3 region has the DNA TGCGCCAGCAGCCAAGATACCGGGACTGGCTCCTACGAGCAGTACTTC.

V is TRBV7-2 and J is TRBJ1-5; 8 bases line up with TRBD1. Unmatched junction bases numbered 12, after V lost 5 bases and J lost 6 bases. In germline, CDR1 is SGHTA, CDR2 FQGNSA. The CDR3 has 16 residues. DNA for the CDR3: TGTGCCAGCAGCACGGACGGGACAGGATTAGGTCAGCCCCAGCATTTT. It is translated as CASSTDGTGLGQPQHF. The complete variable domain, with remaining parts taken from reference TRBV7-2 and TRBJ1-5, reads GAGVSQSPSNKVTEKGKDVELRCDPISGHTALYWYRQSLGQGLEFLIYFQGNSAPDKSGLPSDRFSAERTGGSVSTLTIQRTQQEDSAVYLCASSTDGTGLGQPQHFGDGTRLSIL.

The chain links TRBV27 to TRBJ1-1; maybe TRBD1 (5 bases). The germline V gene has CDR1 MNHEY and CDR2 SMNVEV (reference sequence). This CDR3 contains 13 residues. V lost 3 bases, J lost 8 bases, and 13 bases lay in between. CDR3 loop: CASSFSGSREAFF. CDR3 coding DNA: TGTGCCAGCAGTTTTTCAGGGAGCCGCGAAGCTTTCTTT.

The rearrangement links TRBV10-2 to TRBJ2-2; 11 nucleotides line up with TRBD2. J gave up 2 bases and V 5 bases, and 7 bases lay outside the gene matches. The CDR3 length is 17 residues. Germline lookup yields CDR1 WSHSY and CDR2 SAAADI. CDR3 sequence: CASSLLAGGPNTGELFF. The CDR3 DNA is TGCGCCAGCAGTTTGCTAGCGGGAGGCCCTAACACCGGGGAGCTGTTTTTT.

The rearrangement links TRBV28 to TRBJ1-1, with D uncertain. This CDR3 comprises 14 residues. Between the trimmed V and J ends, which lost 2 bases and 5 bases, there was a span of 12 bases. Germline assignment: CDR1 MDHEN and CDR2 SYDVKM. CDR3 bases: TGTGCCAGCAGTTTAATGGGCTTGATAACTGAAGCTTTCTTT. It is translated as CASSLMGLITEAFF.

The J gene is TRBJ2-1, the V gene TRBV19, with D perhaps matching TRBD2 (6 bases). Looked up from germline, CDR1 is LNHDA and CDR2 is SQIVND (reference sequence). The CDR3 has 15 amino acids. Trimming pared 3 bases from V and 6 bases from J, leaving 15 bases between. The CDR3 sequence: CASSILADGRNEQFF. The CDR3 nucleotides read TGTGCCAGTAGTATCTTAGCGGACGGTCGCAATGAGCAGTTCTTC.

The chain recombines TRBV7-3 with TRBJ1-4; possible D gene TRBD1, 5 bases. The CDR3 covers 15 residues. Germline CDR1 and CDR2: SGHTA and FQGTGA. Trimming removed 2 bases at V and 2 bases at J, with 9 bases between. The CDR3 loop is CASSLAGVTNEKLFF. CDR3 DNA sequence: TGTGCCAGCAGCTTAGCGGGGGTCACTAATGAAAAACTGTTTTTT. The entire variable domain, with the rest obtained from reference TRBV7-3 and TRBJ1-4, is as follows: GAGVSQTPSNKVTEKGKYVELRCDPISGHTALYWYRQSLGQGPEFLIYFQGTGAADDSGLPNDRFFAVRPEGSVSTLKIQRTERGDSAVYLCASSLAGVTNEKLFFGSGTQLSVL.

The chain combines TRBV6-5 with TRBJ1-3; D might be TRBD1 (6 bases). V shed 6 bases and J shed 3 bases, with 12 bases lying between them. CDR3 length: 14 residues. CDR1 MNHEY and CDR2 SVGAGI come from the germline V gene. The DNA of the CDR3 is TGTGCCAGCAGCAAGGACAGAGATGGAAACACCATATATTTT. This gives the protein CASSKDRDGNTIYF.

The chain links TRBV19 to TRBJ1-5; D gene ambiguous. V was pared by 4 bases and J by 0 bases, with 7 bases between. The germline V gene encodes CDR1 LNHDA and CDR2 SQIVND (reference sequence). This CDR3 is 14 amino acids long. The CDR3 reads CASSREVSNQPQHF. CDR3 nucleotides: TGTGCCAGTAGTAGAGAAGTTAGCAATCAGCCCCAGCATTTT.

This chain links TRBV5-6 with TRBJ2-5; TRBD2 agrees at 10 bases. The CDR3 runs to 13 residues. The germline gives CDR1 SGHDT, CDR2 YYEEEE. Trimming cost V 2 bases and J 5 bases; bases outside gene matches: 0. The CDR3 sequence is CASSLAGGETQYF. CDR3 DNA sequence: TGTGCCAGCAGCTTAGCGGGGGGGGAGACCCAGTACTTC.

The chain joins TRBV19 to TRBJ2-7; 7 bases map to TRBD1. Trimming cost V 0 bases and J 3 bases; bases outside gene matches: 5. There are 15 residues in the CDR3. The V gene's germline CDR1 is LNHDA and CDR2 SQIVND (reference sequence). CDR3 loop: CASSIEGTAYYEQYF. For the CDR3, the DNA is TGTGCCAGTAGTATAGAAGGGACAGCCTACTACGAGCAGTACTTC.

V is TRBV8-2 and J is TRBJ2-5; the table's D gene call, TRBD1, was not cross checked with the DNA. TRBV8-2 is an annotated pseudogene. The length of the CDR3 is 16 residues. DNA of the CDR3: TGTGGCAGCACGCGTTTTATAACAGGTAGTAAAGAGACCCAGTACTTC. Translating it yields CGSTRFITGSKETQYF.

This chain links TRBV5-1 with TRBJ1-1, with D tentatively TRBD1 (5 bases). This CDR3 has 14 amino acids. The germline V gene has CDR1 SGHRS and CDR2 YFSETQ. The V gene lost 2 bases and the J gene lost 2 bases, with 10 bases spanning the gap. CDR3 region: CASSFGGDNTEAFF. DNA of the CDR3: TGCGCCAGCAGCTTCGGAGGGGATAACACTGAAGCTTTCTTT.

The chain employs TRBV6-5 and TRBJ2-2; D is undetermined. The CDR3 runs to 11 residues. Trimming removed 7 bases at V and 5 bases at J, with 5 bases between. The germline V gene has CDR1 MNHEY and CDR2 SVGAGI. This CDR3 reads CASTKTGELFF. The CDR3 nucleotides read TGTGCCAGCACCAAGACCGGGGAGCTGTTTTTT.

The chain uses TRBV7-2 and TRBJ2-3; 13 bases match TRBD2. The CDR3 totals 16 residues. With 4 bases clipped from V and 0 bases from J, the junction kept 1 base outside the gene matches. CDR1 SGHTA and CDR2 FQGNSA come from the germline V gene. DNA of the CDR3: TGTGCCAGCAGCTCGGGACTAGCGGGGAGCACAGATACGCAGTATTTT. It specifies CASSSGLAGSTDTQYF.

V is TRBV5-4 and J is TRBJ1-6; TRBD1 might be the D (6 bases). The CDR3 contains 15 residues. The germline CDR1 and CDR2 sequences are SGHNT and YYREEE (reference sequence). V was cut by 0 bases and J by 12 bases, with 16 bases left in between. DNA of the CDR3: TGTGCCAGCAGCTTGGGGGGGCGTAGTCTAGAACCCCTCCACTTT. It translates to CASSLGGRSLEPLHF.

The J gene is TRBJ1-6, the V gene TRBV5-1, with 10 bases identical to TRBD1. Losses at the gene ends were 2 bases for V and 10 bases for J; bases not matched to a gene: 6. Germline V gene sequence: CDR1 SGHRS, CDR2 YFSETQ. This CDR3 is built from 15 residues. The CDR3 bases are TGCGCCAGCAGCTTAGCCGGGACAGGGGAGTCACCCCTCCACTTT. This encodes CASSLAGTGESPLHF.

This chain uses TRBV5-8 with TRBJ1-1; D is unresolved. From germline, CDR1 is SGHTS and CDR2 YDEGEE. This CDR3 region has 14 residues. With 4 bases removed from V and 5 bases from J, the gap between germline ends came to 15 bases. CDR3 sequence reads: CASSPDASRTEAFF. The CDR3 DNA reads TGTGCCAGCAGCCCCGACGCCTCTAGGACTGAAGCTTTCTTT.

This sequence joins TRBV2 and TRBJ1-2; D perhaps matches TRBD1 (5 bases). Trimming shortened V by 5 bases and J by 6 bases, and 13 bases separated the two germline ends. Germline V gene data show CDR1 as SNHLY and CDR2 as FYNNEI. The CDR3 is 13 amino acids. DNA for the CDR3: TGTGCCAGCAGTTCCGAGGGGACGCATGGCTACACCTTC. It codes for CASSSEGTHGYTF. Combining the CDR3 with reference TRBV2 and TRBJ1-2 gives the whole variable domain EPEVTQTPSHQVTQMGQEVILRCVPISNHLYFYWYRQILGQKVEFLVSFYNNEISEKSEIFDDQFSVERPDGSNFTLKIRSTKLEDSAMYFCASSSEGTHGYTFGSGTRLTVV.

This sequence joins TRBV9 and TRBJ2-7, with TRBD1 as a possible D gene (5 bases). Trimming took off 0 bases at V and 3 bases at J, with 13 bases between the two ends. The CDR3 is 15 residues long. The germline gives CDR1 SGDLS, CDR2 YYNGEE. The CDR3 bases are TGTGCCAGCAGCGTAGCTGTTGACAGCCACTACGAGCAGTACTTC. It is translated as CASSVAVDSHYEQYF.

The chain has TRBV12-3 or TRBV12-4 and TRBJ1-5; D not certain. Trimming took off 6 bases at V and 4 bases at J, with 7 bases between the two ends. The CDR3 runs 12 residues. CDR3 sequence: CASSHNNQPQHF. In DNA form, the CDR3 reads TGTGCCAGCAGCCATAATAATCAGCCCCAGCATTTT.

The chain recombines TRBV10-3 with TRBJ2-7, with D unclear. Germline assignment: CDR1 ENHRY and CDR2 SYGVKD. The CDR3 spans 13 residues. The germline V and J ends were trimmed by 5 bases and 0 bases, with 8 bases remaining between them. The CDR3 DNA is TGTGCCATCAGTATGACTGCCTCCTACGAGCAGTACTTC. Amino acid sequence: CAISMTASYEQYF.

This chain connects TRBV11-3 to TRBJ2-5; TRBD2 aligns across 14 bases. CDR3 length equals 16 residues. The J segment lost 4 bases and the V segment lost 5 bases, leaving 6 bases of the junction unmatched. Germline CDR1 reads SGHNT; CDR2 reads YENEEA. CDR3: CASSQGTSGGGETQYF. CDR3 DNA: TGTGCCAGCAGCCAAGGGACTAGCGGGGGCGGAGAGACCCAGTACTTC.